This TCR beta chain stems from a study of Tregs in tolerant kidney transplant recipients. The nonmyeloablative bone marrow transplants came from related graft donors, with transient mixed chimerism. In regard to this clone: The read comes to an end 3 residues before the CDR3 does, leaving the germline J gene to fill in the end.

Germline assignment: CDR1 LNHDA and CDR2 SQIVND (reference sequence). V dropped 10 bases and J dropped 0 bases, with 11 bases sitting between them. The CDR3 totals 13 residues. Profiling relied on immunoSEQ multiplex PCR, and the TCRdb table lists in-frame clones only, not all of them. Its table lists about 6,300 clones. The rearrangement uses TRBV19 and TRBJ2-3; D remains ambiguous. Sequences were derived from CD4+ T cells from blood (PBMCs), sampled 6 months after the transplant. This sequence originates from a human patient who received a combined kidney and bone marrow transplant. Some T cells may have originated in the graft donor. CDR3 DNA (partial): TGTGCCACCTCGGGTTCTAGCACAGATACG. This sequence encodes CATSGSSTDT. The whole CDR3 protein is CATSGSSTDTQYF.